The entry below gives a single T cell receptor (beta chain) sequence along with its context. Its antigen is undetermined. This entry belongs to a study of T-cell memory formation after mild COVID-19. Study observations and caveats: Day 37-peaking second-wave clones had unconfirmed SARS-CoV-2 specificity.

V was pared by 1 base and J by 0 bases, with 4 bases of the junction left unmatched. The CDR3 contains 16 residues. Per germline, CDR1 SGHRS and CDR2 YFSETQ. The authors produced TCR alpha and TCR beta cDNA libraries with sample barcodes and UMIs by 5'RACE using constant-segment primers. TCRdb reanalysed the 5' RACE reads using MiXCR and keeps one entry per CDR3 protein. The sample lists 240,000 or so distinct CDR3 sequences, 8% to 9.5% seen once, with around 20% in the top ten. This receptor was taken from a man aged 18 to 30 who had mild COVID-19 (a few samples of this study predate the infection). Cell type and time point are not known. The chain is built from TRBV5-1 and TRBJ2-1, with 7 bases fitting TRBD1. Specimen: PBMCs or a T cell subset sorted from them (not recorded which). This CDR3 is CASSLQGVYSYNEQFF. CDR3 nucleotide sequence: TGCGCCAGCAGCTTGCAGGGGGTATACTCCTACAATGAGCAGTTCTTC.